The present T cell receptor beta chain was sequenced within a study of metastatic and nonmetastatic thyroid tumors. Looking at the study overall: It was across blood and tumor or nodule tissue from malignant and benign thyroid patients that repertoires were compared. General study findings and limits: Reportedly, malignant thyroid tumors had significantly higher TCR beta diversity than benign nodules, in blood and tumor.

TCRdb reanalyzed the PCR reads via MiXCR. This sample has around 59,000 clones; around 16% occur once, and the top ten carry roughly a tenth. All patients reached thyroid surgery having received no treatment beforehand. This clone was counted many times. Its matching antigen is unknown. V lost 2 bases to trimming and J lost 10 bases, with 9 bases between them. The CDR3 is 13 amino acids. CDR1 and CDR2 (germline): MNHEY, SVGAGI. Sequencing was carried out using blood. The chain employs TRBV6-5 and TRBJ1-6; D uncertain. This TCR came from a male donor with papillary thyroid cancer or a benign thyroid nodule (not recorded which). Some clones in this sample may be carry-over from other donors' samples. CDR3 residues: CASSYGPQSPLHF. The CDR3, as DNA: TGTGCCAGCAGTTACGGCCCGCAGTCACCCCTCCACTTT.